Listed below are T cell receptor beta chains from one sample, sequenced in a study of identical twins. MiXCR was run by TCRdb on the 5' RACE reads, yielding one entry per CDR3 protein. The table records about 530,000 distinct CDR3 sequences, around 15% of them present only once. These same records also appear under a second study, on yellow fever vaccine responses in identical twins.

Sequencing used CD4+ T cells sorted from blood. The source of these receptors is a woman aged 18-30 years in good health. The CDR3 runs from the conserved cysteine through the conserved F or W. The D gene is left open where the match is weak. Rows may omit the clone size; those that give it use once, few, many or a size class.

TRBV20-1	.	18	TRBJ2-1	TRBD1	CSARDLTHRGSSYNEQFF	TGCAGTGCTAGAGATTTAACCCACAGGGGAAGCTCCTACAATGAGCAGTTCTTC
TRBV5-1	few	16	TRBJ2-1	TRBD2	CASRLAGGNEVNEQFF	TGCGCCAGCAGATTAGCGGGAGGCAATGAAGTAAATGAGCAGTTCTTC
TRBV24-1	.	14	TRBJ2-2	.	CATSDRTTWGELFF	TGTGCCACCAGTGATCGGACAACGTGGGGGGAGCTGTTTTTT
TRBV20-1	few	14	TRBJ1-6	TRBD1	CSASRDRVYSPLHF	TGCAGTGCTAGCCGGGACAGGGTTTATTCACCCCTCCACTTT
TRBV20-1	many	12	TRBJ2-1	.	CSASPIYNEQFF	TGCAGTGCTAGCCCTATATACAATGAGCAGTTCTTC
TRBV10-3	few	19	TRBJ2-1	TRBD2	CAISPSSGFWVSSYNEQFF	TGTGCCATCAGTCCTTCTAGCGGGTTCTGGGTCAGCTCCTACAATGAGCAGTTCTTC
TRBV5-6	.	16	TRBJ2-1	.	CASSFKFLSSYNEQFF	TGTGCCAGCAGCTTCAAGTTTTTGTCCTCCTACAATGAGCAGTTCTTC
TRBV15	.	13	TRBJ1-1	.	CATSPGGDTEAFF	TGTGCCACCAGCCCGGGGGGGGACACTGAAGCTTTCTTT
TRBV6-2/TRBV6-3	few	13	TRBJ2-1	.	CASSYGDYNEQFF	TGTGCCAGCAGTTATGGCGACTACAATGAGCAGTTCTTC
TRBV12-3/TRBV12-4	.	14	TRBJ1-1	.	CASRRAPERKEAFF	TGTGCCAGCAGGAGGGCCCCGGAAAGGAAGGAGGCTTTCTTT
TRBV7-9	.	16	TRBJ2-6	.	CASSGTGVSGANVLTF	TGTGCCAGCAGCGGTACAGGTGTGTCTGGGGCCAACGTCCTGACTTTC
TRBV12-3/TRBV12-4	few	13	TRBJ1-2	.	CASSSQGVNGYTF	TGTGCCAGCAGTTCTCAGGGCGTGAATGGCTACACCTTC
TRBV10-3	once	13	TRBJ2-5	TRBD1	CAISQGAQETQYF	TGTGCCATCAGCCAGGGGGCCCAAGAGACCCAGTACTTC
TRBV25-1	.	16	TRBJ1-2	TRBD1	CASSEESETGGYGYTF	TGTGCCAGCAGTGAGGAGTCCGAGACAGGGGGTTATGGCTACACCTTC
TRBV11-3	few	22	TRBJ2-1	.	CASSLVGEGGRNVQVHYNEQFF	TGTGCCAGCAGCTTAGTAGGTGAGGGGGGGCGAAATGTTCAGGTCCACTACAATGAGCAGTTCTTC
TRBV10-3	few	15	TRBJ2-3	TRBD2	CAISPSGGHTDTQYF	TGTGCCATCAGTCCTAGCGGGGGGCACACAGATACGCAGTATTTT
TRBV12-3/TRBV12-4	.	13	TRBJ1-5	TRBD1	CATTGQGNQPQHF	TGTGCCACCACTGGACAGGGTAATCAGCCCCAGCATTTT
TRBV12-3/TRBV12-4	few	16	TRBJ1-5	TRBD1	CASSPPGTGIFQPQHF	TGTGCCAGCAGTCCCCCGGGGACAGGGATTTTCCAGCCCCAGCATTTT
TRBV27	many	15	TRBJ2-1	.	CASSLLGQPIHEQFF	TGTGCCAGCAGTTTACTTGGACAGCCCATACATGAGCAGTTCTTC
TRBV3-1	few	15	TRBJ2-5	.	CASSQVRGKPETQYF	TGTGCCAGCAGCCAAGTTCGTGGGAAACCTGAGACCCAGTACTTC
TRBV5-1	.	14	TRBJ1-2	TRBD1	CASSWETGSYGYTF	TGCGCCAGCAGCTGGGAGACAGGGTCATATGGCTACACCTTC
TRBV24-1	.	13	TRBJ1-1	TRBD1	CATSDRTGGEAFF	TGTGCCACCAGTGATCGGACAGGGGGCGAAGCTTTCTTT
TRBV11-2	.	15	TRBJ2-3	.	CASSVTVKRTDTQYF	TGTGCCAGCAGCGTGACGGTGAAGCGCACAGATACGCAGTATTTT
TRBV10-3	.	15	TRBJ2-5	.	CAISESRGLQETQYF	TGTGCCATCAGTGAGTCTAGAGGACTACAAGAGACCCAGTACTTC
TRBV5-1	.	12	TRBJ2-2	.	CASSYDAGELFF	TGCGCCAGCAGCTACGACGCCGGGGAGCTGTTTTTT
TRBV7-8	few	15	TRBJ1-1	.	CASSLNGDRNTEAFF	TGTGCCAGCAGCTTAAATGGGGATCGGAACACTGAAGCTTTCTTT
TRBV10-3	once	18	TRBJ1-3	TRBD1	CAISESPWDRAVGNTIYF	TGTGCCATCAGTGAGTCCCCTTGGGACAGAGCGGTTGGAAACACCATATATTTT
TRBV2	.	14	TRBJ2-7	.	CASTPRLYNYEQYF	TGTGCCAGCACCCCCAGACTATATAATTACGAGCAGTACTTC
TRBV20-1	few	13	TRBJ2-5	.	CSARTPGLETQYF	TGCAGTGCTAGAACCCCAGGTTTAGAGACCCAGTACTTC
TRBV3-1	few	16	TRBJ1-1	.	CASSQGSSTRITEAFF	TGTGCCAGCAGCCAAGGGTCCAGCACCAGGATCACTGAAGCTTTCTTT
TRBV5-1	.	16	TRBJ2-2	.	CASSLALYANTGELFF	TGCGCCAGCAGCTTGGCACTTTACGCGAACACCGGGGAGCTGTTTTTT
TRBV7-9	few	15	TRBJ1-5	.	CASSLVGESNQPQHF	TGTGCCAGCAGCTTAGTTGGAGAGAGCAATCAGCCCCAGCATTTT